The 2 T cell receptor beta chains in this list originate from one sample, sequenced in a study of blood T cell repertoires in COVID-19. TCRdb's table, derived via immunoSEQ multiplex PCR, lists solely in-frame clones and lacks some. This table holds a few hundred thousand clones, approximately 92% found once. The sequenced sample was PBMCs or T cells enriched from blood (not recorded which). These receptors were taken from a woman in her thirties who had recovered from COVID-19.

The rearrangement joins TRBV4-1 to TRBJ2-7, with no clear D. The CDR3 is 13 residues long. The germline gives CDR1 MGHRA, CDR2 YSYEKL. V shed 5 bases and J shed 5 bases, with 13 bases lying between them. The CDR3 DNA sequence: TGCGCCAGCAGCGGTTCCTATATGGACGAGCAGTACTTC. This encodes CASSGSYMDEQYF.

The gene calls are TRBV7-2 and TRBJ2-1; 8 positions agree with TRBD2. The V segment lost 5 bases and the J segment 6 bases; nucleotides outside the gene matches: 18. CDR3 length: 18 residues. Germline V gene data show CDR1 as SGHTA and CDR2 as FQGNSA. CDR3: CASSEIRLFQRESNEQFF. Here the CDR3 DNA reads TGTGCCAGCAGCGAGATTAGGCTGTTCCAGCGGGAGTCCAATGAGCAGTTCTTC.